This T cell receptor (beta chain) was sequenced during a study of OX40 agonist ivuxolimab in advanced cancers. Study in general: The dose-escalation cohort had hepatocellular carcinoma, melanoma, renal cell or head and neck cancer.

Patients were ruled out by autoimmune disease history or systemic immunosuppression. In the case of this clone: Its antigen is as yet unknown.

Germline V lookup: CDR1 MDHEN, CDR2 SYDVKM. The CDR3 length is 16 residues. V trimming: 8 bases; J trimming: 0 bases; junction bases outside the gene matches: 13. Data came from immunoSEQ multiplex PCR; TCRdb stores just in-frame clones and leaves some out. The table lists roughly 61,000 clones, 88% of them singletons. Findings of the study overall: Partial responders at 0.1-3.0 mg/kg had among the lowest clonal expansion.

The clonotype originates from an adult with an advanced solid tumor such as melanoma, head and neck, liver or kidney cancer. The input for sequencing was CD4+ or CD8+ T cells sorted from blood, taken in a trial of the OX40 agonist ivuxolimab. This sequence joins TRBV28 and TRBJ2-7; the match to TRBD2 covers 7 bases. CDR3 protein: CASGSPLGGSSYEQYF. CDR3 DNA: TGTGCCAGCGGATCCCCTCTGGGCGGGAGCTCCTACGAGCAGTACTTC.